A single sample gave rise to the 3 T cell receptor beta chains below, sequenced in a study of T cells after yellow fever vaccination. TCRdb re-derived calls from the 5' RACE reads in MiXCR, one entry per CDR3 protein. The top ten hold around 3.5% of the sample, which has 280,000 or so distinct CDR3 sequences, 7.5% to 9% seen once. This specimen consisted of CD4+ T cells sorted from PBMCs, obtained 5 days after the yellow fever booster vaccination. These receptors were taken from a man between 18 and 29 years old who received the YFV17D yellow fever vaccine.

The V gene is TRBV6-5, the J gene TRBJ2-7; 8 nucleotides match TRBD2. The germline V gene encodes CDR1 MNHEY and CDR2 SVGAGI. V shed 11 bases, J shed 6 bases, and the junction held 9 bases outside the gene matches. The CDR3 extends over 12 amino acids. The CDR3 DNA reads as TGTGCCGCGGGGCGGGGGGCGACCGAGCAGTACGTC. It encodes CAAGRGATEQYV.

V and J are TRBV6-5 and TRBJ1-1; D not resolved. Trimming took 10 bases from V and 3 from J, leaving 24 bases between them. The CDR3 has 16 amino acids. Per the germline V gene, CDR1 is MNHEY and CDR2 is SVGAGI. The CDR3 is CAMVPRQRVRDTEAFF. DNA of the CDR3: TGTGCCATGGTTCCAAGGCAGCGGGTACGAGACACTGAAGCTTTCTTT.

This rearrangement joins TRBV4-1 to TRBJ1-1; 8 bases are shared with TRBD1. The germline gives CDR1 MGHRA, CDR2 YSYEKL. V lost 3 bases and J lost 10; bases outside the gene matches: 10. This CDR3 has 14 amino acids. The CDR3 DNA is TGCGCCAGCAGCCATCCCGACAGGGGACAAGGAGCTTTCTTT. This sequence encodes CASSHPDRGQGAFF.